The rows below give T cell receptor beta chains drawn from one sample of a study of beta chain features in type 1 diabetes. The repertoire was sequenced with immunoSEQ multiplex PCR; TCRdb's copy has only in-frame clones and lacks some. Among 150,000 to 200,000 clones listed, almost 65% were seen once. The specimen was naive CD4+ T cells from blood. All receptors come from a man between 25 and 39 years old with type 1 diabetes. The CDR3 runs from the conserved cysteine through the conserved F or W. The D gene is left open where the match is weak. A clone size is listed for some rows: how often the clone was seen (once, few, many), or a class if it is expanded.

>.|TRBJ1-6|.|TRBV30
CAWRVSVDSPLHF
TGTGCCTGGAGGGTTTCCGTGGATTCACCCCTCCACTTT
>.|TRBJ2-3|.|TRBV7-9
CASSSAGTDTQYF
TGTGCCAGCAGCTCGGCAGGCACAGATACGCAGTATTTT
>few|TRBJ2-1|TRBD1|TRBV4-1
CASSRDRPYNEQFF
TGCGCCAGCAGTCGGGACAGGCCCTACAATGAGCAGTTCTTC
>.|TRBJ2-3|.|TRBV29-1
CSVEKGPTDTQYF
TGCAGCGTTGAGAAAGGCCCCACAGATACGCAGTATTTT
>.|TRBJ2-2|.|TRBV4-3
CASSQAELANTGELFF
TGCGCCAGCAGCCAAGCGGAACTAGCGAACACCGGGGAGCTGTTTTTT
>few|TRBJ2-1|.|TRBV15
CATSRDRDNEQFF
TGTGCCACCAGCAGAGACAGAGACAATGAGCAGTTCTTC
>.|TRBJ1-1|.|TRBV7-2
CASSFVRQMNTEAFF
TGTGCCAGCAGCTTCGTAAGACAGATGAACACTGAAGCTTTCTTT
>.|TRBJ1-2|.|TRBV4-1
CASSQDTARAIHYGYTF
TGCGCCAGCAGCCAAGATACAGCTCGTGCGATCCACTATGGCTACACCTTC
>once|TRBJ1-2|.|TRBV2
CASSELVFGYTF
TGTGCCAGCAGTGAACTAGTGTTTGGCTACACCTTC
>few|TRBJ2-5|.|TRBV20-1
CSGSSETQYF
TGCAGTGGCAGTTCGGAGACCCAGTACTTC
>.|TRBJ2-3|TRBD2|TRBV30
CAWCPSGGTDTQYF
TGTGCCTGGTGCCCCAGCGGGGGGACCGATACGCAGTATTTT
>.|TRBJ2-3|TRBD2|TRBV29-1
CSVSSGGTDTQYF
TGCAGCGTGTCTAGCGGGGGGACAGATACGCAGTATTTT
>.|TRBJ1-2|.|TRBV30
CAWSDRNYHYGYTF
TGTGCCTGGAGTGATCGCAACTACCACTATGGCTACACCTTC
>.|TRBJ2-1|.|TRBV14
CASSQATGLKYNEQFF
TGTGCCAGCAGCCAAGCAACAGGGTTGAAATACAATGAGCAGTTCTTC
>.|TRBJ2-3|TRBD2|TRBV29-1
CSVAGLAGGRDTQYF
TGCAGCGTTGCCGGACTAGCGGGGGGGCGAGATACGCAGTATTTT
>.|TRBJ2-7|.|TRBV9
CASSVVGGEQYF
TGTGCCAGCAGCGTAGTGGGCGGCGAGCAGTACTTC
>.|TRBJ2-5|TRBD2|TRBV29-1
CSVTSGWYQETQYF
TGCAGCGTTACTAGCGGGTGGTACCAAGAGACCCAGTACTTC
>.|TRBJ2-4|.|TRBV29-1
CSVLGTAKNIQYF
TGCAGCGTTTTGGGGACAGCCAAAAACATTCAGTACTTC
>.|TRBJ2-1|TRBD2|TRBV9
CASSKGLMGLAVNEQFF
TGTGCCAGCAGTAAGGGGTTGATGGGACTAGCGGTCAATGAGCAGTTCTTC
>once|TRBJ2-7|.|TRBV28
CASSSGPSYEQYF
TGTGCCAGCAGTAGTGGTCCGTCCTACGAGCAGTACTTC
>.|TRBJ1-1|.|TRBV5-1
CASSLGQNEAEAFF
TGCGCCAGCAGCTTGGGGCAAAATGAAGCTGAAGCTTTCTTT
>few|TRBJ2-3|.|TRBV2
CASLGTDTQYF
TGTGCCAGCCTCGGCACAGATACGCAGTATTTT
>.|TRBJ2-3|.|TRBV29-1
CSVEMPTDTQYF
TGCAGCGTTGAAATGCCCACAGATACGCAGTATTTT
>few|TRBJ2-3|.|TRBV28
CASVPRVVADTQYF
TGTGCCAGCGTCCCCCGGGTTGTAGCAGATACGCAGTATTTT
>few|TRBJ2-2|.|TRBV29-1
CSVEEVQNTGELFF
TGCAGCGTTGAAGAGGTACAGAACACCGGGGAGCTGTTTTTT
>few|TRBJ2-3|TRBD1|TRBV9
CASRGTETDTQYF
TGTGCCAGCAGAGGGACAGAGACAGATACGCAGTATTTT
>.|TRBJ1-1|TRBD1|TRBV27
CASSNRGTEAFF
TGTGCCAGCAGTAACAGGGGTACTGAAGCTTTCTTT
>.|TRBJ2-2|.|TRBV2
CASSLETGELFF
TGTGCCAGCAGTTTAGAAACCGGGGAGCTGTTTTTT
>.|TRBJ2-1|.|TRBV6-5
CASSYRGYEQFF
TGTGCCAGCAGTTATCGGGGATATGAGCAGTTCTTC
>.|TRBJ2-7|TRBD1|TRBV18
CASSLDQTGVGEQYF
TGTGCCAGCTCGCTCGACCAGACAGGGGTCGGTGAGCAGTACTTC
>.|TRBJ2-3|.|TRBV7-9
CASSPGGGDTQYF
TGTGCCAGCTCGCCTGGAGGGGGAGATACGCAGTATTTT
>.|TRBJ2-4|TRBD1|TRBV13
CASSFQPLGTGKNIQYF
TGTGCCAGCAGCTTCCAACCCCTAGGGACAGGAAAAAACATTCAGTACTTC
>.|TRBJ2-7|TRBD1|TRBV9
CASSVGNRGSFEQYF
TGTGCCAGCAGCGTAGGTAACAGGGGCTCCTTCGAGCAGTACTTC
>.|TRBJ2-3|.|TRBV18
CASSPPALTDTQYF
TGTGCCAGCTCACCACCGGCTCTCACAGATACGCAGTATTTT
>.|TRBJ2-2|.|TRBV5-1
CASSLIDTGELFF
TGCGCCAGCAGCTTGATAGACACCGGGGAGCTGTTTTTT
>.|TRBJ2-5|.|TRBV4-3
CASSPTGQETQYF
TGCGCCAGCAGCCCAACAGGGCAAGAGACCCAGTACTTC
>.|TRBJ1-4|.|TRBV9
CASSPSSGAVEKLFF
TGTGCCAGCAGCCCCTCGTCGGGGGCGGTTGAAAAACTGTTTTTT
>.|TRBJ2-7|.|TRBV29-1
CSAGTRLTYEQYF
TGCAGCGCAGGGACACGGCTAACCTACGAGCAGTACTTC
>few|TRBJ2-3|TRBD1|TRBV29-1
CSVSRQGGTDTQYF
TGCAGCGTCTCCCGACAGGGGGGTACAGATACGCAGTATTTT
>.|TRBJ2-3|TRBD2|TRBV6-5
CASSLAGSTDTQYF
TGTGCCAGCAGCCTAGCGGGGAGCACAGATACGCAGTATTTT
>.|TRBJ1-1|.|TRBV29-1
CSVLNQVGRSEAFF
TGCAGCGTTCTAAACCAAGTGGGACGCTCTGAAGCTTTCTTT
>.|TRBJ1-6|TRBD1|TRBV30
CAWRQPGQYNSPLHF
TGTGCCTGGAGGCAGCCGGGACAGTATAATTCACCCCTCCACTTT
>.|TRBJ2-3|.|TRBV9
CASSSRPGGTDTQYF
TGTGCCAGCAGCTCCCGTCCCGGTGGCACAGATACGCAGTATTTT
>few|TRBJ1-5|.|TRBV9
CASSASSGSNQPQHF
TGTGCCAGCAGCGCTTCCAGTGGGTCCAATCAGCCCCAGCATTTT